A single sample gave rise to the 22 T cell receptor beta chains below, sequenced in a study of shared clonotypes between healthy human individuals. Clones were read by immunoSEQ multiplex PCR, and TCRdb kept only the in-frame ones, dropping some. The table includes hundreds of thousands of clones, roughly 78% detected once. The sample consisted of memory CD4+ T cells sorted from blood. The subset was: CD45RA-negative fraction. The receptors derive from a woman aged 25 to 39 in good health.

The rearrangement links TRBV27 to TRBJ1-1; 7 positions agree with TRBD1. V shed 6 bases and J 3 bases; nucleotides not matched to a gene: 4. There are 13 residues in the CDR3. Per germline, CDR1 MNHEY and CDR2 SMNVEV (reference sequence). CDR3 sequence: CASRAQGDTEAFF. In nucleotides, the CDR3 is TGTGCCAGCAGGGCGCAGGGGGACACTGAAGCTTTCTTT.

The table lists this clone with a few counts. Other DNA sequences in this specimen translate into the identical CDR3. The V and J genes are TRBV5-6 and TRBJ1-1; D not resolved. Germline V lookup: CDR1 SGHDT, CDR2 YYEEEE. Trimming stripped 2 bases from V and 2 bases from J, with 10 bases between. The CDR3 has 14 residues. The DNA of the CDR3 is TGTGCCAGCAGCTTATTAGGAGTTAACACTGAAGCTTTCTTT. Translated, it gives CASSLLGVNTEAFF.

The chain joins TRBV5-4 to TRBJ2-3; 8 nucleotides agree with TRBD1. The CDR3 has 15 residues. CDR1 and CDR2 from the germline V gene are SGHNT and YYREEE (reference sequence). With 3 bases clipped from V and 2 bases from J, the junction kept 5 bases outside the gene matches. The CDR3 reads CASSSGQAYTDTQYF. As DNA, the CDR3 is TGTGCCAGCAGCTCGGGACAGGCGTACACAGATACGCAGTATTTT.

This chain joins TRBV15 and TRBJ1-5; D is unclear. The ends were cut back, 1 base at V and 2 bases at J, with 12 bases in the middle. Germline CDR1 reads LNHNV; CDR2 reads YYDKDF (reference sequence). CDR3 size: 16 residues. The CDR3 DNA reads TGTGCCACCAGCAGAGGGAGGTCTGGGGGCAATCAGCCCCAGCATTTT. It yields the protein CATSRGRSGGNQPQHF.

J is TRBJ2-3 and V is TRBV25-1; 10 bases are a match to TRBD2. V lost 4 bases, J lost 5 bases, and 12 bases stayed unmatched. The CDR3 extends over 17 amino acids. Germline loops: CDR1 MGHDK, CDR2 SYGVNS. CDR3 sequence (DNA): TGTGCCAGCAGTGCCGGGCGGTCTAGCGGGAGTGAAGATACGCAGTATTTT. Translated, it gives CASSAGRSSGSEDTQYF. Full variable domain (missing parts from reference TRBV25-1 and TRBJ2-3): EADIYQTPRYLVIGTGKKITLECSQTMGHDKMYWYQQDPGMELHLIHYSYGVNSTEKGDLSSESTVSRIRTEHFPLTLESARPSHTSQYLCASSAGRSSGSEDTQYFGPGTRLTVL.

The chain recombines TRBV18 with TRBJ2-2; 8 bases line up with TRBD2. Germline CDR1 reads KGHSH; CDR2 reads LQKENI. The CDR3 sequence is 17 residues long. V shed 2 bases and J 7 bases; nucleotides not matched to a gene: 12. CDR3 loop: CASSPRASAGVVGELFF. The CDR3 DNA follows: TGTGCCAGCTCACCAAGGGCGTCAGCGGGAGTAGTCGGGGAGCTGTTTTTT.

J is TRBJ2-3 and V is TRBV7-9, with TRBD2 identical over 9 bases. The CDR3 consists of 16 residues. Germline V lookup: CDR1 SEHNR, CDR2 FQNEAQ (reference sequence). Trimming at V came to 3 bases and at J to 0 bases, leaving 4 bases not matched to a gene. For the CDR3, the DNA is TGTGCCAGCAGCTTGTTAGCGGGAGTGAGCACAGATACGCAGTATTTT. Translated, it gives CASSLLAGVSTDTQYF. The complete variable domain, with remaining parts taken from reference TRBV7-9 and TRBJ2-3, reads DTGVSQNPRHKITKRGQNVTFRCDPISEHNRLYWYRQTLGQGPEFLTYFQNEAQLEKSRLLSDRFSAERPKGSFSTLEIQRTEQGDSAMYLCASSLLAGVSTDTQYFGPGTRLTVL.

The rearrangement joins TRBV12-5 to TRBJ2-2; D perhaps matches TRBD1 (5 bases). Germline V gene lookup returns CDR1 LGHNT and CDR2 FRNRAP. The CDR3 sequence is 13 residues long. V gave up 6 bases and J gave up 6 bases, with 11 bases separating them. The CDR3 here is CASGHRLSGELFF. As DNA, the CDR3 is TGTGCTAGTGGCCACAGGTTATCCGGGGAGCTGTTTTTT.

To note about this clone: The sample holds other DNA sequences that translate to the same CDR3. The V gene is TRBV10-3, the J gene TRBJ1-5, with D possibly TRBD1 on 6 matching bases. This CDR3 contains 14 residues. The V end was cut by 4 bases, the J end by 4 bases, with 11 bases between. Germline values: CDR1 ENHRY, CDR2 SYGVKD. The CDR3 DNA sequence: TGTGCCATCAGTGGCGGGGGCGGGAATCAGCCCCAGCATTTT. It is translated as CAISGGGGNQPQHF.

J is TRBJ1-1 and V is TRBV11-2; the D is unclear. The germline gives CDR1 SGHAT, CDR2 FQNNGV. The CDR3 has 13 amino acids. V lost 2 bases, J lost 1 base, and 5 bases lay in between. The CDR3 DNA sequence: TGTGCCAGCAGCTTATATGGGAACACTGAAGCTTTCTTT. Protein product: CASSLYGNTEAFF.

The V call is TRBV11-2, the J call TRBJ2-7, with D unresolved. CDR3 length equals 14 residues. Germline V gene lookup returns CDR1 SGHAT and CDR2 FQNNGV. The V and J ends lost 4 bases and 0 bases respectively, with 10 bases between them. CDR3: CASSSYASSYEQYF. As DNA, the CDR3 is TGTGCCAGCAGCTCGTACGCTAGCTCCTACGAGCAGTACTTC.

The V gene is TRBV4-1, the J gene TRBJ2-7; D is unresolved. Germline-derived CDR1 and CDR2 are MGHRA and YSYEKL. This CDR3 has 13 residues. V shed 5 bases and J shed 2 bases, with 10 bases lying between them. CDR3 nucleotide sequence: TGCGCCAGCAGCAAGGCAGGCCCCTACGAGCAGTACTTC. Translated: CASSKAGPYEQYF.

V and J are TRBV6-4 and TRBJ2-5; 11 bases line up with TRBD1. V shed 6 bases and J 4 bases; nucleotides not matched to a gene: 10. CDR3 length: 16 residues. The V gene's germline CDR1 is MRHNA and CDR2 SNTAGT. Written as DNA, the CDR3 is TGTGCCAGCAGAAGACTGGACAGGGGGCGCGGAGAGACCCAGTACTTC. Its protein product is CASRRLDRGRGETQYF.

The CDR3 sequence is CASSEGQGAKEFF. Here the CDR3 DNA reads TGCGCCAGCAGCGAGGGACAGGGGGCGAAGGAGTTCTTC. V and J are TRBV5-1 and TRBJ2-1; 12 bases are shared with TRBD1. With V trimmed by 4 bases and J by 14 bases, 7 bases remained unmatched. This CDR3 comprises 13 residues. Germline V gene lookup returns CDR1 SGHRS and CDR2 YFSETQ.

The count of this clone is one. The V and J genes are TRBV7-2 and TRBJ2-1; 10 nucleotides match TRBD2. The V segment lost 5 bases and the J segment 9 bases; nucleotides outside the gene matches: 16. This CDR3 spans 17 amino acids. CDR1 and CDR2 from the germline V gene are SGHTA and FQGNSA. CDR3 bases: TGTGCCAGCAGCCCAACGCTCCTTAGCGGGAGGATTGGTGAGCAGTTCTTC. It encodes CASSPTLLSGRIGEQFF. The variable domain in full, completed from reference TRBV7-2 and TRBJ2-1, reads GAGVSQSPSNKVTEKGKDVELRCDPISGHTALYWYRQSLGQGLEFLIYFQGNSAPDKSGLPSDRFSAERTGGSVSTLTIQRTQQEDSAVYLCASSPTLLSGRIGEQFFGPGTRLTVL.

The chain is built from TRBV10-3 and TRBJ2-5; D ambiguous. V gave up 0 bases and J gave up 5 bases, with 7 bases separating them. CDR1 ENHRY and CDR2 SYGVKD come from the germline V gene. The CDR3 totals 13 residues. The CDR3 protein is CAISESVGETQYF. DNA for the CDR3: TGTGCCATCAGTGAGTCGGTTGGGGAGACCCAGTACTTC.

This clone was seen only a few times. The chain carries TRBV28 and TRBJ2-7, with D possibly being TRBD2 (6 bases). Trimming shortened V by 3 bases and J by 9 bases, and 15 bases separated the two germline ends. Germline lookup yields CDR1 MDHEN and CDR2 SYDVKM. This CDR3 is 13 amino acids long. The CDR3 nucleotides read TGTGCCAGCAGTTTGACGGGAGTTAAGGTGCAGTACTTC. Translation: CASSLTGVKVQYF. The full variable domain, rest sourced from reference TRBV28 and TRBJ2-7, is DVKVTQSSRYLVKRTGEKVFLECVQDMDHENMFWYRQDPGLGLRLIYFSYDVKMKEKGDIPEGYSVSREKKERFSLILESASTNQTSMYLCASSLTGVKVQYFGPGTRLTVT.

This rearrangement joins TRBV7-9 to TRBJ2-7; 12 nucleotides agree with TRBD2. The J segment lost 7 bases and the V segment lost 3 bases, leaving 7 bases of the junction unmatched. The CDR3 is made up of 15 amino acids. Germline V gene lookup returns CDR1 SEHNR and CDR2 FQNEAQ (reference sequence). The CDR3 here is CASSFSTSGRGEQYF. CDR3 sequence (DNA): TGTGCCAGCAGCTTCTCGACTAGCGGGAGAGGAGAGCAGTACTTC.

For the CDR3, the DNA is TGCGCCAGCAGCTTGGCCATTACGGCAAATGAAAAACTGTTTTTT. It translates to CASSLAITANEKLFF. The V and J genes are TRBV5-1 and TRBJ1-4; D gene unclear. The CDR3 runs 15 residues. The ends were cut back, 0 bases at V and 5 bases at J, with 11 bases in the middle. Germline CDR1 SGHRS, CDR2 YFSETQ. The full variable domain, in which reference TRBV5-1 and TRBJ1-4 provide the parts outside the CDR3, is KAGVTQTPRYLIKTRGQQVTLSCSPISGHRSVSWYQQTPGQGLQFLFEYFSETQRNKGNFPGRFSGRQFSNSRSEMNVSTLELGDSALYLCASSLAITANEKLFFGSGTQLSVL.

J is TRBJ1-5 and V is TRBV19; D perhaps matches TRBD1 (6 bases). Trimming shortened V by 11 bases and J by 2 bases, and 19 bases separated the two germline ends. In germline, CDR1 is LNHDA, CDR2 SQIVND (reference sequence). CDR3 length equals 15 residues. CDR3 bases: TGTGCCGTCTCAGGGGAGGTGGGGGGCAATCAGCCCCAGCATTTT. The encoded protein is CAVSGEVGGNQPQHF.

This sequence joins TRBV25-1 and TRBJ2-3, with TRBD1 as a possible D gene (6 bases). V lost 2 bases to trimming and J lost 2 bases, with 17 bases between them. The germline V gene encodes CDR1 MGHDK and CDR2 SYGVNS. CDR3 length: 17 amino acids. CDR3 in amino acids: CASSEPSTGPITDTQYF. The CDR3 DNA reads TGTGCCAGCAGTGAACCCTCCACAGGGCCCATCACAGATACGCAGTATTTT.

V gene TRBV28 combines with J gene TRBJ1-4, with D maybe TRBD1 (5 bases). The ends were cut back, 5 bases at V and 0 bases at J, with 13 bases in the middle. CDR1 and CDR2 (germline): MDHEN, SYDVKM. The CDR3 extends over 16 amino acids. The CDR3 coding sequence is TGTGCCAGCAGTCTAACCCCGGGGGCAACTAATGAAAAACTGTTTTTT. Translated: CASSLTPGATNEKLFF.